This T cell receptor (beta chain) was found in a study of response to subunit inactivated influenza vaccine. Each CDR3 protein is one row after TCRdb ran MiXCR on the RT-PCR reads. The sample lists about 830,000 distinct CDR3 sequences; approximately 17% were seen once. The germline V and J ends were trimmed by 1 base and 10 bases, with 11 bases remaining between them. Germline V gene data show CDR1 as MNHEY and CDR2 as SVGAGI. This CDR3 comprises 13 residues. This specimen was PBMCs from blood, taken less than 6 days after vaccination. The chain is built from TRBV6-5 and TRBJ2-1, with a possible D match to TRBD2 (5 bases). The receptor was isolated from a man aged 45-60 years who received an inactivated influenza vaccine. Here the CDR3 DNA reads TGTGCCAGCAGTTACTTTCGGGGTGTGGAGCAGTTCTTC. This translates into CASSYFRGVEQFF.